Listed here are 7 T cell receptor beta chains from one sample, sequenced in a study of blood T cell repertoires in COVID-19. The method was immunoSEQ multiplex PCR; TCRdb's version includes in-frame clones alone and lacks a portion of them. The data hold about 140,000 clones, with roughly 85% observed a single time. Sample: peripheral blood. These receptors originate from a man aged 55 to 69 with acute or convalescent COVID-19.

This clone appeared once. The gene calls are TRBV27 and TRBJ2-1; tentative D call: TRBD2 (5 bases). CDR3 length equals 17 residues. With 2 bases removed from V and 8 bases from J, the gap between germline ends came to 22 bases. CDR1 and CDR2 (germline): MNHEY, SMNVEV (reference sequence). The CDR3 sequence is CASSLERGAGRIDEQFF. As DNA, the CDR3 is TGTGCCAGCAGTTTAGAACGGGGTGCTGGAAGGATCGATGAGCAGTTCTTC.

J is TRBJ2-7 and V is TRBV6-5; D is perhaps TRBD1 (5 bases). V lost 10 bases, J lost 3 bases, and 10 bases lay in between. The CDR3 extends over 11 amino acids. The germline V gene has CDR1 MNHEY and CDR2 SVGAGI. The CDR3 DNA reads TGTGCCACGGCGACAGTCTACGAGCAGTACTTC. Protein: CATATVYEQYF.

The V and J genes are TRBV27 and TRBJ2-6, with unresolved D. Germline V gene data show CDR1 as MNHEY and CDR2 as SMNVEV (reference sequence). V lost 2 bases, J lost 2 bases, and 13 bases lay in between. The CDR3 spans 17 residues. The CDR3 DNA sequence: TGTGCCAGCAGTTTACGGTTGGGCGCTACTGGGGCCAACGTCCTGACTTTC. It is translated as CASSLRLGATGANVLTF.

V usage is TRBV5-1 and J usage is TRBJ1-2, with 9 bases aligning to TRBD1. This CDR3 is 15 amino acids long. Germline loops: CDR1 SGHRS, CDR2 YFSETQ. V trimming: 0 bases; J trimming: 2 bases; junction bases outside the gene matches: 2. DNA for the CDR3: TGCGCCAGCAGCTTGGGGACAGGGGCCAACTATGGCTACACCTTC. Protein: CASSLGTGANYGYTF.

The chain carries TRBV5-4 and TRBJ2-6, with a tentative D call TRBD2 (6 bases). CDR1 is SGHNT and CDR2 is YYREEE in the germline V gene (reference sequence). CDR3 length: 16 amino acids. V dropped 3 bases and J dropped 0 bases, with 10 bases sitting between them. The CDR3 spells CASSSGSVSGANVLTF. The CDR3 DNA reads TGTGCCAGCAGCTCCGGGAGCGTCTCTGGGGCCAACGTCCTGACTTTC. Looking up the rest from reference TRBV5-4 and TRBJ2-6 gives the full variable domain: ETGVTQSPTHLIKTRGQQVTLRCSSQSGHNTVSWYQQALGQGPQFIFQYYREEENGRGNFPPRFSGLQFPNYSSELNVNALELDDSALYLCASSSGSVSGANVLTFGAGSRLTVL.

The V and J genes are TRBV29-1 and TRBJ2-1; 12 bases align to TRBD2. Per the germline V gene, CDR1 is SQVTM and CDR2 is ANQGSEA. Germline trimming cut 4 bases from V and 9 bases from J; bases unmatched to any gene: 7. The CDR3 length is 14 residues. The CDR3: CSVGPSGRAFEQFF. CDR3 in DNA: TGCAGCGTTGGCCCTAGCGGGAGGGCCTTTGAGCAGTTCTTC.

This clone has only one observation. V is TRBV5-4 and J is TRBJ2-6; 8 bases agree with TRBD2. The trim removed 4 bases at V and 0 bases at J, leaving 9 bases unmatched. Germline CDR1 is SGHNT and CDR2 is YYREEE (reference sequence). This CDR3 region has 18 residues. CDR3 DNA sequence: TGTGCCAGCAGCCCCCCTCAGAGCGGGAGCTCTGGGGCCAACGTCCTGACTTTC. This sequence encodes CASSPPQSGSSGANVLTF.